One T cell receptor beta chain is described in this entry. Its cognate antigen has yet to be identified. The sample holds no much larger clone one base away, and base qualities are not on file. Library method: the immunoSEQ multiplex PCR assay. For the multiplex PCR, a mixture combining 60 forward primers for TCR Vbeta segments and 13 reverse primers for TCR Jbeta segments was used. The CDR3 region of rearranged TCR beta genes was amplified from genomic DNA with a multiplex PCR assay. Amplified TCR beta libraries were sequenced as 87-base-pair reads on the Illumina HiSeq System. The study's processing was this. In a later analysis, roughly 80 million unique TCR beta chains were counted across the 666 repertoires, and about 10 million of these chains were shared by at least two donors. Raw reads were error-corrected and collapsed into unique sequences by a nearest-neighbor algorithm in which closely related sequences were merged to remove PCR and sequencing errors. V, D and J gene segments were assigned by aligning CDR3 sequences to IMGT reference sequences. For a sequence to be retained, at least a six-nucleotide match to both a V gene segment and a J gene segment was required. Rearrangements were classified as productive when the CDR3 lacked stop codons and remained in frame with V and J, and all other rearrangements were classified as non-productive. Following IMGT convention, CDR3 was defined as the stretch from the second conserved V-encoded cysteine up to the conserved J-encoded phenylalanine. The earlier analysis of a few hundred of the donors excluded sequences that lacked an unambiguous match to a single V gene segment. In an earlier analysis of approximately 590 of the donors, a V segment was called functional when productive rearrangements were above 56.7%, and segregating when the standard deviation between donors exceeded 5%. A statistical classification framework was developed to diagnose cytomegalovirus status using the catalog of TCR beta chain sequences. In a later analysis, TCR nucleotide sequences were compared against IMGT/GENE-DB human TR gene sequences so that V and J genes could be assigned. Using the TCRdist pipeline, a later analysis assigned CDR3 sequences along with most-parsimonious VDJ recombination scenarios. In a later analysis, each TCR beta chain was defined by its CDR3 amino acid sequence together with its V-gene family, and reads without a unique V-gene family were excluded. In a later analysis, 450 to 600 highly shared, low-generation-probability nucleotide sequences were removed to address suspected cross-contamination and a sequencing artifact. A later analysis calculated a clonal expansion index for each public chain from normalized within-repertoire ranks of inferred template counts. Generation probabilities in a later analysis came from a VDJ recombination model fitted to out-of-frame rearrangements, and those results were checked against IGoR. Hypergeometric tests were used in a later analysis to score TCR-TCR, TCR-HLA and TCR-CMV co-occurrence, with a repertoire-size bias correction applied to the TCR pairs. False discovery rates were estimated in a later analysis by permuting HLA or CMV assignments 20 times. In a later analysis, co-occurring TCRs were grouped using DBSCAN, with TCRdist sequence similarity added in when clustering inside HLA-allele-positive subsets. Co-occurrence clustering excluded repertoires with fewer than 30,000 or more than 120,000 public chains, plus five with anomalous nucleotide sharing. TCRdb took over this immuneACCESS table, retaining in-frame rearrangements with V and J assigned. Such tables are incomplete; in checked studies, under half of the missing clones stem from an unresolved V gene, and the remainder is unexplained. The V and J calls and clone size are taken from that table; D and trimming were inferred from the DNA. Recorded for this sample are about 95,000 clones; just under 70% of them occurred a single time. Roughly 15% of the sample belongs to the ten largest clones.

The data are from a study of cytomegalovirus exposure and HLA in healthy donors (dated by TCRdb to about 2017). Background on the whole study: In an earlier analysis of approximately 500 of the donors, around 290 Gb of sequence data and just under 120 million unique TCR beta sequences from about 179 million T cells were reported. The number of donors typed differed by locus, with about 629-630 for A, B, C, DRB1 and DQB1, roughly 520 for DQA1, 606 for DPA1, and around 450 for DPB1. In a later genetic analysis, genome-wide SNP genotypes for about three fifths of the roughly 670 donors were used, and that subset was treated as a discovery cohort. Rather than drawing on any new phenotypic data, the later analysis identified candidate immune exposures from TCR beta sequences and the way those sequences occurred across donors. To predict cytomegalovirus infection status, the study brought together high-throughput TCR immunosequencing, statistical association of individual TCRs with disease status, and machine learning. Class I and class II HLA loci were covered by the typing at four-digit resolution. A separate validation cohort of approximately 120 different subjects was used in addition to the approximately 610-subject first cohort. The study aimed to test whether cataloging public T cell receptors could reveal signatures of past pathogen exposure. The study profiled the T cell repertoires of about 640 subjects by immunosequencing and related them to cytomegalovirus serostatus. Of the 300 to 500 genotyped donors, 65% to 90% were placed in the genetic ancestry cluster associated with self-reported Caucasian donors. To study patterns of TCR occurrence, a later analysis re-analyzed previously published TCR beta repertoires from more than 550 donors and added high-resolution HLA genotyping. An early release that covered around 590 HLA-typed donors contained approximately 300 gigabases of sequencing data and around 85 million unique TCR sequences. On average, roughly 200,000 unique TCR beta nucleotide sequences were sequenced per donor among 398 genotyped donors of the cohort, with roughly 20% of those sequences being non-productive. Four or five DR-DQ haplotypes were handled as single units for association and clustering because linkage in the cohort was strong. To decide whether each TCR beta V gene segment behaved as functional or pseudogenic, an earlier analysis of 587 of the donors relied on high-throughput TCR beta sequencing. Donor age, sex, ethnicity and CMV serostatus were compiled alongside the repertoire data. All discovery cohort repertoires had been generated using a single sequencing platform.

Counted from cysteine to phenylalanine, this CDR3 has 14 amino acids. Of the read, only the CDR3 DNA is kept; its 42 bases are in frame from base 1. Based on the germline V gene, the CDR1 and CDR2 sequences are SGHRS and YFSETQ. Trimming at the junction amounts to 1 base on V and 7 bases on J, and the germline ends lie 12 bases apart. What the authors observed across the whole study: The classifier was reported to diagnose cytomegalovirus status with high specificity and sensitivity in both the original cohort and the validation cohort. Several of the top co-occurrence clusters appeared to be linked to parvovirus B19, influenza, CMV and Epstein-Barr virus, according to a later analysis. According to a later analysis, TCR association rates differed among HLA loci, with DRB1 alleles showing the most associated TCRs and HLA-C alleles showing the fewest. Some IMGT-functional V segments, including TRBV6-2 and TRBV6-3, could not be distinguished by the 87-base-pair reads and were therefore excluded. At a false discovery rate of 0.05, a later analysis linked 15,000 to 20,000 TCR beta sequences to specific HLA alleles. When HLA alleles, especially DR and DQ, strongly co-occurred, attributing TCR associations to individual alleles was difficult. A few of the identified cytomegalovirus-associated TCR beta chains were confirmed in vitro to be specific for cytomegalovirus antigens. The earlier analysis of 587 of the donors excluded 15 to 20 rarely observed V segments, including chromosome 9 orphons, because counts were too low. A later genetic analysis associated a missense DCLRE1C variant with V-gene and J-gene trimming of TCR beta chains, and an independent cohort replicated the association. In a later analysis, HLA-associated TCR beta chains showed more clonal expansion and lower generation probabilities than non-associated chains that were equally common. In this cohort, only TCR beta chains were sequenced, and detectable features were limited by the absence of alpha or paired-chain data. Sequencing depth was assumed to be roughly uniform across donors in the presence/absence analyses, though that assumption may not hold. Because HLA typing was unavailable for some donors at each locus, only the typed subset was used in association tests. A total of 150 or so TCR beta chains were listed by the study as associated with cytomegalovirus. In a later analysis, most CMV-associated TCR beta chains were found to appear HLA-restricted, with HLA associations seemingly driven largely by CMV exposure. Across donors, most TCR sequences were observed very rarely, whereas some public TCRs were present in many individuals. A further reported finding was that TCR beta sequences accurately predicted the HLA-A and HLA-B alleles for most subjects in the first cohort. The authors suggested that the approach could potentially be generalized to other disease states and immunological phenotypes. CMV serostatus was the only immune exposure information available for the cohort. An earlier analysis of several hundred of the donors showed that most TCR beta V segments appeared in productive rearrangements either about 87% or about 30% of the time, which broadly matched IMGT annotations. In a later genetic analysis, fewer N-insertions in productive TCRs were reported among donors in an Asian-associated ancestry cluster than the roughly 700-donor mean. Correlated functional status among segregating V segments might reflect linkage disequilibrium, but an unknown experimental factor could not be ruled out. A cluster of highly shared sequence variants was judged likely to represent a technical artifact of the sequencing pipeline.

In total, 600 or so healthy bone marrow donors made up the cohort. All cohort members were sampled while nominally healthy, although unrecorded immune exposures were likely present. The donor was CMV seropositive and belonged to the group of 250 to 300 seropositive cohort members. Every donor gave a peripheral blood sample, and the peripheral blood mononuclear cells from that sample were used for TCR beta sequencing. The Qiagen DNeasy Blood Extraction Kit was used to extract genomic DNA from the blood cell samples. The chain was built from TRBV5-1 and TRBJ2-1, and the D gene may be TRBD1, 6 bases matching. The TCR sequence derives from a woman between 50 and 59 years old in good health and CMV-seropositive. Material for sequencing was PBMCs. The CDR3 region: CASSLSITGNEQFF. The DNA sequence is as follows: TGCGCCAGCAGCTTGTCGATAACAGGGAATGAGCAGTTCTTC.